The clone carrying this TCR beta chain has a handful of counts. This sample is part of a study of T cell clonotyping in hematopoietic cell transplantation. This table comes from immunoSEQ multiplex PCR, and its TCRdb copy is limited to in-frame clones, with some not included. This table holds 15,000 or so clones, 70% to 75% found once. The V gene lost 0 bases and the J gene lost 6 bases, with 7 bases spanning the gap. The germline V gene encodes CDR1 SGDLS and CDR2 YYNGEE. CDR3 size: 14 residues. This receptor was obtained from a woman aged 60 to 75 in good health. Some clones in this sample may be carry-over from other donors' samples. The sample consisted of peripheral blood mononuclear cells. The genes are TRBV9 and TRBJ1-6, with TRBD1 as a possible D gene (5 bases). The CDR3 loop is CASSVGDGNSPLHF. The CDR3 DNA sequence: TGTGCCAGCAGCGTAGGGGACGGTAATTCACCCCTCCACTTT.